The 26 T cell receptor beta chains below all came from one sample that was sequenced in a study of T cell responses to AZD1222 COVID-19 vaccine (dated by TCRdb to about 2021). The time point tag for this specimen amounts to: about 28 days (+/-7) after the second vaccine dose. Libraries were built with the immunoSEQ multiplex PCR assay. TCRdb provides this immuneACCESS table in a form limited to in-frame rearrangements. Some clones are lacking; in checked studies, under half of them reflect an unresolved V gene, and why the rest are absent is not known. The sample yields roughly 24,000 clones; approximately 85% were counted once. Together, the top ten hold roughly 2.7% of the sample. Sequenced here: peripheral blood, sampled 28 days after the second AZD1222 dose. These receptors were taken from an adult who received the AZD1222 COVID-19 vaccine.

Here the CDR3 DNA reads TGTGCCAGCAGCCAGGCCCATAGCGGGGTTACAGATACGCAGTATTTT. This gives the protein CASSQAHSGVTDTQYF. V is TRBV3-1 (or the pseudogene TRBV3-2) and J is TRBJ2-3; 8 nucleotides line up with TRBD2. The CDR3 extends over 16 amino acids. CDR1 and CDR2 (germline): LGHDT, YNNKEL (reference sequence). The V gene end was trimmed by 3 bases and the J gene end by 3 bases; junction bases not matched to a gene: 8.

The chain is built from TRBV6-1 and TRBJ1-6; D uncertain. Germline CDR1 and CDR2: MNHNS and SASEGT. V was trimmed by 2 bases and J by 5 bases, leaving 13 bases between them. The CDR3 consists of 16 residues. The CDR3 loop is CASSESPGDDNSPLHF. CDR3 in DNA: TGTGCCAGCAGTGAAAGCCCGGGTGACGATAATTCACCCCTCCACTTT.

The chain recombines TRBV21-1 with TRBJ2-3; TRBD2, as called in the table, went unchecked against the DNA. TRBV21-1 is annotated as a pseudogene. This CDR3 is 15 amino acids long. CDR3 sequence: CASSKPLTYTDTQYF. The CDR3 DNA is TGTGCCAGCAGCAAACCGCTCACTTACACAGATACGCAGTATTTT.

The rearrangement joins TRBV19 to TRBJ1-1, with D perhaps matching TRBD1 (6 bases). CDR3 length: 14 amino acids. Germline V gene data show CDR1 as LNHDA and CDR2 as SQIVND (reference sequence). V lost 4 bases and J 5 bases, leaving 14 bases between the germline ends. CDR3 in amino acids: CASSTQGMRTEAFF. In nucleotides, the CDR3 is TGTGCCAGTAGTACACAGGGTATGAGGACTGAAGCTTTCTTT.

V is TRBV7-8 and J is TRBJ2-2; D gene uncertain. V was clipped by 3 bases and J by 0 bases, with 8 bases between them. The CDR3 consists of 15 residues. From germline, CDR1 is SGHVS and CDR2 FQNEAQ. CDR3 loop: CASSFSRSNTGELFF. In DNA, the CDR3 is TGTGCCAGCAGCTTTTCACGGTCGAACACCGGGGAGCTGTTTTTT. Supplemented by reference TRBV7-8 and TRBJ2-2, the full variable domain reads GAGVSQSPRYKVAKRGQDVALRCDPISGHVSLFWYQQALGQGPEFLTYFQNEAQLDKSGLPSDRFFAERPEGSVSTLKIQRTQQEDSAVYLCASSFSRSNTGELFFGEGSRLTVL.

The V call is TRBV9, the J call TRBJ2-3, with unresolved D. The germline gives CDR1 SGDLS, CDR2 YYNGEE. This CDR3 is built from 13 residues. V was trimmed by 0 bases and J by 2 bases, leaving 4 bases between them. The CDR3 DNA is TGTGCCAGCAGCGTAGGGTACACAGATACGCAGTATTTT. Protein: CASSVGYTDTQYF.

V gene TRBV20-1 combines with J gene TRBJ2-7; D might be TRBD1 or TRBD2, each matching 5 bases. CDR3 length: 11 amino acids. The V gene lost 7 bases and the J gene lost 0 bases, with 7 bases spanning the gap. Germline values: CDR1 DFQATT, CDR2 SNEGSKA (reference sequence). CDR3 sequence (DNA): TGCAGTGAGGGGACCTCCTACGAGCAGTACTTC. It yields the protein CSEGTSYEQYF.

The rearrangement uses TRBV5-6 and TRBJ2-5, with TRBD1 matching over 9 bases. This CDR3 comprises 14 residues. Germline loops: CDR1 SGHDT, CDR2 YYEEEE. V was pared by 3 bases and J by 7 bases, with 7 bases of the junction left unmatched. CDR3 coding DNA: TGTGCCAGCAGCTCACAACAGGGGGCCGGGACCCAGTACTTC. Protein product: CASSSQQGAGTQYF.

The rearrangement joins TRBV6-5 to TRBJ2-1; 7 nucleotides align to TRBD1. The germline V gene has CDR1 MNHEY and CDR2 SVGAGI. The trim removed 6 bases at V and 9 bases at J, leaving 8 bases unmatched. The CDR3 is made up of 13 amino acids. Written as DNA, the CDR3 is TGTGCCAGCAGCGCATTGACAGGGTTTGAGCAGTTCTTC. Translating it yields CASSALTGFEQFF.

This clone has a single count. The chain is built from TRBV18 and TRBJ2-7, with D possibly being TRBD1 (5 bases). The CDR3 consists of 13 residues. The V and J ends lost 6 bases and 2 bases respectively, with 11 bases between them. Germline V gene lookup returns CDR1 KGHSH and CDR2 LQKENI. The CDR3 region is CASSQGNPYEQYF. The DNA of the CDR3 is TGTGCCAGCTCGCAGGGTAACCCCTACGAGCAGTACTTC.

The rearrangement links TRBV5-1 to TRBJ2-5, with D possibly being TRBD1 (6 bases). CDR1 is SGHRS, CDR2 YFSETQ, per germline. V was shortened by 4 bases and J by 2 bases, with 15 bases between the two germline ends. The CDR3 loop spans 15 amino acids. The CDR3 region is CASSGRGRGQETQYF. The CDR3 region has the DNA TGCGCCAGCAGCGGGCGTGGTAGGGGGCAAGAGACCCAGTACTTC. Using reference TRBV5-1 and TRBJ2-5 for the parts outside the CDR3, the full variable domain is KAGVTQTPRYLIKTRGQQVTLSCSPISGHRSVSWYQQTPGQGLQFLFEYFSETQRNKGNFPGRFSGRQFSNSRSEMNVSTLELGDSALYLCASSGRGRGQETQYFGPGTRLLVL.

The chain is built from TRBV7-6 and TRBJ2-2; 7 bases fit TRBD2. With V trimmed by 5 bases and J by 6 bases, 12 bases remained unmatched. This CDR3 spans 16 amino acids. Germline V gives CDR1 SGHVS, CDR2 FNYEAQ. CDR3 bases: TGTGCCAGCAGCCCCCCGGGGGGTAAGGTCTCCGGGGAGCTGTTTTTT. Translated: CASSPPGGKVSGELFF.

The chain employs TRBV27 and TRBJ1-1; a possible D gene is TRBD1 (5 bases). V lost 4 bases, J lost 4 bases, and 13 bases lay in between. CDR1 MNHEY and CDR2 SMNVEV come from the germline V gene (reference sequence). This CDR3 contains 14 residues. CDR3 coding DNA: TGTGCCAGCAGTTCTGGGTTGGGGGGCACTGAAGCTTTCTTT. Protein: CASSSGLGGTEAFF.

This clone has a single count. The chain carries TRBV28 and TRBJ1-5; 11 bases map to TRBD1. Germline V lookup: CDR1 MDHEN, CDR2 SYDVKM. CDR3 length: 15 residues. J lost 4 bases, V lost 7 bases, and 6 bases had no gene match. This CDR3 reads CASTGQGGGNQPQHF. In DNA, the CDR3 is TGTGCCAGCACGGGACAGGGGGGAGGAAATCAGCCCCAGCATTTT.

V usage is TRBV23-1 and J usage is TRBJ2-7; 10 bases are a match to TRBD1. TRBV23-1 is an ORF, and what it does is uncertain. This CDR3 is 14 amino acids long. J lost 3 bases, V lost 5 bases, and 4 bases had no gene match. CDR3 nucleotides: TGCGCCAGCAGTTTAGGACAGGGGGTCTACGAGCAGTACTTC. Residues: CASSLGQGVYEQYF.

V usage is TRBV18 and J usage is TRBJ2-1; 8 bases map to TRBD1. Germline assignment: CDR1 KGHSH and CDR2 LQKENI. With 4 bases clipped from V and 5 bases from J, the junction kept 10 bases outside the gene matches. The CDR3 loop spans 16 amino acids. Here the CDR3 reads CASSLTGGPNHNEQFF. The CDR3 nucleotides are TGTGCCAGCTCACTAACAGGGGGGCCAAACCACAATGAGCAGTTCTTC.

The rearrangement uses TRBV2 and TRBJ2-7, with D perhaps matching TRBD2 (5 bases). Germline CDR1 is SNHLY and CDR2 is FYNNEI. V shed 4 bases and J shed 6 bases, with 16 bases lying between them. CDR3 length: 14 residues. The CDR3 nucleotides read TGTGCCAGCAGTGCTGCGGGTTACATCTCCGAGCAGTACTTC. It codes for CASSAAGYISEQYF.

This clone was seen more than once but under ten times. The rearrangement links TRBV3-1 (or the pseudogene TRBV3-2) to TRBJ2-1; TRBD2 agrees at 10 bases. Germline V gene lookup returns CDR1 LGHDT and CDR2 YNNKEL (reference sequence). V was pared by 6 bases and J by 9 bases, with 5 bases of the junction left unmatched. The CDR3 runs to 13 residues. In nucleotides, the CDR3 is TGTGCCAGCAGGAGCGGGGGGGCCGGTGAGCAGTTCTTC. Translation: CASRSGGAGEQFF.

The rearrangement joins TRBV28 to TRBJ1-6; 11 bases agree with TRBD1. The CDR3 sequence is 17 residues long. Germline V gene data show CDR1 as MDHEN and CDR2 as SYDVKM. V lost 1 base, J lost 10 bases, and 9 bases stayed unmatched. The CDR3 bases are TGTGCCAGCAGTTTATTTACCGGGACAGGGGGTAAATCACCCCTCCACTTT. Translated, it gives CASSLFTGTGGKSPLHF.

The chain links TRBV7-9 to TRBJ2-5; either TRBD1 or TRBD2 may fit D (6 bases each). The germline V gene has CDR1 SEHNR and CDR2 FQNEAQ (reference sequence). V shed 7 bases and J shed 3 bases, with 15 bases lying between them. CDR3 size: 14 residues. The CDR3 region is CASISRGREETQYF. In DNA, the CDR3 is TGTGCCAGCATCTCTCGGGGGCGGGAAGAGACCCAGTACTTC.

There are a few counts of this clone. The genes are TRBV19 and TRBJ1-2; 9 bases fit TRBD1. The junction had 3 bases not matched to a gene; V was cut back by 3 bases and J by 4 bases. Germline V lookup: CDR1 LNHDA, CDR2 SQIVND (reference sequence). This CDR3 comprises 14 residues. The CDR3 DNA reads TGTGCCAGTAGTATCGGGACAGGGAGCTATGGCTACACCTTC. Translating gives CASSIGTGSYGYTF.

The chain is built from TRBV28 and TRBJ1-2; no definite D call. Per germline, CDR1 MDHEN and CDR2 SYDVKM. V was clipped by 11 bases and J by 0 bases, with 22 bases between them. The CDR3 loop spans 16 amino acids. The CDR3 here is CASRSKGPKANYGYTF. In DNA form, the CDR3 reads TGTGCCTCTAGATCCAAAGGACCGAAGGCTAACTATGGCTACACCTTC.

J is TRBJ1-5 and V is TRBV12-3 or TRBV12-4, with 8 nucleotides matching TRBD1. The CDR3 sequence is 13 residues long. V shed 6 bases and J 6 bases; nucleotides not matched to a gene: 4. This chain's CDR3 is CASSPDRGQPQHF. CDR3 coding DNA: TGTGCCAGCAGCCCCGACAGGGGTCAGCCCCAGCATTTT.

The rearrangement links TRBV28 to TRBJ1-2; the D gene is possibly TRBD1 (6 bases). V gave up 5 bases and J gave up 0 bases, with 13 bases separating them. This CDR3 contains 15 residues. Germline CDR1 reads MDHEN; CDR2 reads SYDVKM. CDR3 sequence: CASSPGQGPNYGYTF. CDR3 DNA sequence: TGTGCCAGCAGTCCGGGGCAGGGGCCTAACTATGGCTACACCTTC.

The chain joins TRBV3-1 (or the pseudogene TRBV3-2) to TRBJ1-2, with D hard to call. Between the trimmed V and J ends, which lost 0 bases and 7 bases, there was a span of 6 bases. The CDR3 contains 12 residues. Germline V gene data show CDR1 as LGHDT and CDR2 as YNNKEL (reference sequence). The CDR3, as DNA: TGTGCCAGCAGCCAAGAGAGCAGTGGCTACACCTTC. This sequence encodes CASSQESSGYTF.

This chain joins TRBV7-2 and TRBJ1-6; D uncertain. V lost 5 bases and J lost 7, with 12 bases in between. Germline values: CDR1 SGHTA, CDR2 FQGNSA. There are 14 residues in the CDR3. This CDR3 reads CASSVNRSNSPLHF. The CDR3 coding sequence is TGTGCCAGCAGCGTCAATCGGTCCAATTCACCCCTCCACTTT.